This is a list of T cell receptor beta chains from one sample in a study of CD8 T cells in ankylosing spondylitis. TCRdb itself ran the 5' RACE reads through MiXCR, one entry per CDR3 protein. In the table there are around 130,000 distinct CDR3 sequences, 6% to 8.5% of which are singletons. Material for sequencing was blood, either unsorted or a sorted T cell fraction (not recorded which). These TCRs come from a male donor with ankylosing spondylitis or in good health (not recorded which). The CDR3 runs from the conserved cysteine through the conserved F or W.

CASSSGGSNTGELFF	TRBV11-2	TRBJ2-2
CSATEAARDNEKLFF	TRBV20-1	TRBJ1-4
CASSQGGSSGGEQFF	TRBV3-1	TRBJ2-1
CASSLALGGGEKLFF	TRBV7-2	TRBJ1-4
CASSYDRDRYEQYF	TRBV6-5	TRBJ2-7
CASSLLGPKNIQYF	TRBV12-3/TRBV12-4	TRBJ2-4
CSVQRGTSETQYF	TRBV29-1	TRBJ2-5
CASQPRAGVFNEQFF	TRBV7-2	TRBJ2-1
CASRPREGSYEQYF	TRBV12-3/TRBV12-4	TRBJ2-7
CASSLAASGGSYEQYF	TRBV7-8	TRBJ2-7
CASSQLALSGISYEQYF	TRBV7-6	TRBJ2-7
CASSSAGVKNEQFF	TRBV12-3/TRBV12-4	TRBJ2-1
CASSQQGGGYEQYF	TRBV4-3	TRBJ2-7
CASSVQREKYNEQFF	TRBV27	TRBJ2-1
CASSSGTYNEQFF	TRBV5-1	TRBJ2-1
CASSPDSNQPQHF	TRBV5-1	TRBJ1-5
CSARDHPGRKGSGTDTQYF	TRBV20-1	TRBJ2-3
CASSFLGGSSYNEQFF	TRBV10-2	TRBJ2-1